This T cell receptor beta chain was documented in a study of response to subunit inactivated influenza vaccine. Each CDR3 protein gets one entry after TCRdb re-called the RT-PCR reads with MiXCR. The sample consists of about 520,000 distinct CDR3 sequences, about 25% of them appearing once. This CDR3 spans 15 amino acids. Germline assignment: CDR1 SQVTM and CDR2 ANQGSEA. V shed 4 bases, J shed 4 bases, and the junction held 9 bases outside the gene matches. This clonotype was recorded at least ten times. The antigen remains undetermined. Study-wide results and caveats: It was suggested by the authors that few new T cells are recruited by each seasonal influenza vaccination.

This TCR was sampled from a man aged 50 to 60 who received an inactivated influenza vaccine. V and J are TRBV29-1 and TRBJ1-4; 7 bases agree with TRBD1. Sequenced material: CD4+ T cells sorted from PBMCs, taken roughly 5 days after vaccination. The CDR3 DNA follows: TGCAGCGTTGCAGGGGGAAAAGGTGGTAATGAAAAACTGTTTTTT. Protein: CSVAGGKGGNEKLFF.